This T cell receptor beta chain is from a study of OX40 agonist ivuxolimab in advanced cancers. Study-level information: Partial responses were seen in three patients, one with hepatocellular carcinoma and two with cutaneous melanoma.

Germline V gene lookup returns CDR1 LNHDA and CDR2 SQIVND (reference sequence). V was shortened by 3 bases and J by 2 bases, with 9 bases between the two germline ends. This CDR3 has 14 amino acids. Here immunoSEQ multiplex PCR was the method, and the copy in TCRdb shows in-frame clones only, minus some. The data contain tens of thousands of clones, about 83% of them seen just once; the ten biggest clones take up over 3%. The clonotype comes from an adult with an advanced solid tumor such as melanoma, head and neck, liver or kidney cancer. This chain joins TRBV19 and TRBJ2-3, with D maybe TRBD2 (5 bases). The sequencing here drew on CD4+ or CD8+ T cells sorted from blood, taken in a trial of the OX40 agonist ivuxolimab. CDR3 in DNA: TGTGCCAGTAGTATGAGGGCCGCCACAGATACGCAGTATTTT. Its protein product is CASSMRAATDTQYF. The variable domain in full, completed from reference TRBV19 and TRBJ2-3, reads DGGITQSPKYLFRKEGQNVTLSCEQNLNHDAMYWYRQDPGQGLRLIYYSQIVNDFQKGDIAEGYSVSREKKESFPLTVTSAQKNPTAFYLCASSMRAATDTQYFGPGTRLTVL.